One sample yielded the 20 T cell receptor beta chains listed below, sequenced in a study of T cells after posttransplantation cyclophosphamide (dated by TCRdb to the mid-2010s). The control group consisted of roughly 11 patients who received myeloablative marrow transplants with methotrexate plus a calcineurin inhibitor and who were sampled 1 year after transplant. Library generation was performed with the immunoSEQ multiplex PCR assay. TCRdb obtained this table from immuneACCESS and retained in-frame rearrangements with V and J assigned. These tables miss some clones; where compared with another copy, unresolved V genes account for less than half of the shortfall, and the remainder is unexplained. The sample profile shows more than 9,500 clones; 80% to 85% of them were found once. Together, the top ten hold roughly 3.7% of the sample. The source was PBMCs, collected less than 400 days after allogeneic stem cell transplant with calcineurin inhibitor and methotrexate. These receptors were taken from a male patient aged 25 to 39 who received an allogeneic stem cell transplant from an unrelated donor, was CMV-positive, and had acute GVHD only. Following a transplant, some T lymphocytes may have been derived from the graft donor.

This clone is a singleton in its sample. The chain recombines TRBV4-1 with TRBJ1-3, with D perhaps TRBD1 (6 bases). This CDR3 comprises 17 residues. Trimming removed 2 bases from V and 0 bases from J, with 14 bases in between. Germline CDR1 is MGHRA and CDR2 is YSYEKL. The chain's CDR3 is CASSQRSDRLSGNTIYF. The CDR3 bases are TGCGCCAGCAGCCAAAGAAGCGACAGGCTCTCTGGAAACACCATATATTTT.

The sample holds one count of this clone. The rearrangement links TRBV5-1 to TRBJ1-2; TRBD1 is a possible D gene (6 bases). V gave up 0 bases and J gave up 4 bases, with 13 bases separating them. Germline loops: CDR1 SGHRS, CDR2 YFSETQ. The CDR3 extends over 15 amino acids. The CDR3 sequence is CASSLAPDRTYGYTF. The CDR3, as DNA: TGCGCCAGCAGCTTGGCCCCGGACAGAACCTATGGCTACACCTTC.

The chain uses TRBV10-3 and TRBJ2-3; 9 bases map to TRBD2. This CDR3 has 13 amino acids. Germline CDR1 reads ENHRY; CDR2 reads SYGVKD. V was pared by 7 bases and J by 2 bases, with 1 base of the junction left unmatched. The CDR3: CAITSGITDTQYF. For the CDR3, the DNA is TGTGCCATCACTAGCGGGATCACAGATACGCAGTATTTT.

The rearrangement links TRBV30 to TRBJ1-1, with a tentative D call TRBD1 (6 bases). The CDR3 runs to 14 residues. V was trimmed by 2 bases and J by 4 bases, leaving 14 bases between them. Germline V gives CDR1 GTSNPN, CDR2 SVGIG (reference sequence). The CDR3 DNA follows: TGTGCCTGGAGTTTGGGGGTAGGGGGCACTGAAGCTTTCTTT. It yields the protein CAWSLGVGGTEAFF.

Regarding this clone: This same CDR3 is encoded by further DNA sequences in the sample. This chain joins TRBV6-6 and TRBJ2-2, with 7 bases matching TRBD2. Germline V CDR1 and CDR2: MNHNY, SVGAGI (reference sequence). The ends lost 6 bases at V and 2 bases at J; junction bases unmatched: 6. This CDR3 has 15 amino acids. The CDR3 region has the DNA TGTGCCAGCAGACGAACGGGGGGAAACACCGGGGAGCTGTTTTTT. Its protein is CASRRTGGNTGELFF.

This CDR3 reads CASSQERRGGNEKLFF. The CDR3 DNA is TGTGCCAGCAGCCAAGAGAGAAGGGGAGGTAATGAAAAACTGTTTTTT. This chain links TRBV4-2 with TRBJ1-4, with D tentatively TRBD1 (5 bases). This CDR3 region has 16 residues. In germline, CDR1 is LGHNA, CDR2 YNFKEQ. V shed 0 bases and J shed 4 bases, with 12 bases lying between them.

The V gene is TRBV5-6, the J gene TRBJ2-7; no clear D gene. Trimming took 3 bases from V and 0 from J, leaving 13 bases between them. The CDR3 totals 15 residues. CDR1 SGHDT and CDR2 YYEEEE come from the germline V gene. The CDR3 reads CASSSPAEASYEQYF. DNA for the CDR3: TGTGCCAGCAGCTCCCCTGCCGAGGCCTCCTACGAGCAGTACTTC.

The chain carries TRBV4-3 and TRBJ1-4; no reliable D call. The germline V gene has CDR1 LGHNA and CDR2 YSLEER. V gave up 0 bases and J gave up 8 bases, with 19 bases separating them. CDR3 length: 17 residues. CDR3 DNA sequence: TGCGCCAGCAGCCAAGAGGTCGGCGTGGGCCCTATGGAAAAACTGTTTTTT. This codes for CASSQEVGVGPMEKLFF.

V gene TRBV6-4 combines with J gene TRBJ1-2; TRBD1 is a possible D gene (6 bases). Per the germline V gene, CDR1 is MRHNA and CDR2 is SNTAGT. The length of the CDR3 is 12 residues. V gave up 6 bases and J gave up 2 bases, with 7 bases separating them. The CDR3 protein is CASSQGNYGYTF. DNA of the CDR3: TGTGCCAGCAGCCAGGGGAACTATGGCTACACCTTC.

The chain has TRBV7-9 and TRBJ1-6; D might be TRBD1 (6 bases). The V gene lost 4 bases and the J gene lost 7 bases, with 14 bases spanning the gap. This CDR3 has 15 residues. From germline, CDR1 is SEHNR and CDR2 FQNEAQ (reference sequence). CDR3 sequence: CASSSLTGWNSPLHF. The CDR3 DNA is TGTGCCAGCAGCTCCCTAACAGGGTGGAATTCACCCCTCCACTTT.

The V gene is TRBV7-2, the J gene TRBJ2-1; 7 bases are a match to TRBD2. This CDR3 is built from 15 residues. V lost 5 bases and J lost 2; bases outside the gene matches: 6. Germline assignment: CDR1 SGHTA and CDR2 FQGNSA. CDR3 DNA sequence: TGTGCCAGCAGCCAAGGACTAGGAACCTACAATGAGCAGTTCTTC. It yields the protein CASSQGLGTYNEQFF.

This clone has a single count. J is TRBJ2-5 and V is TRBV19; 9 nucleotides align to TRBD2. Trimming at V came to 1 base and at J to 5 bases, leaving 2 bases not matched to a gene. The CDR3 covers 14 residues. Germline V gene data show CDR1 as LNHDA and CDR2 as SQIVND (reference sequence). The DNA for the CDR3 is TGTGCCAGTAGTATAGTTGCGGGAGGGGAGACCCAGTACTTC. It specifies CASSIVAGGETQYF.

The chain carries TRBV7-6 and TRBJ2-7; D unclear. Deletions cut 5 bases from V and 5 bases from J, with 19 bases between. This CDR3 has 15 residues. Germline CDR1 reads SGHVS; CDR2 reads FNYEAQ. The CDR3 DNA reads TGTGCCAGCAGCCCGGAGCCAGACCTACGAAACGAGCAGTACTTC. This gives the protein CASSPEPDLRNEQYF.

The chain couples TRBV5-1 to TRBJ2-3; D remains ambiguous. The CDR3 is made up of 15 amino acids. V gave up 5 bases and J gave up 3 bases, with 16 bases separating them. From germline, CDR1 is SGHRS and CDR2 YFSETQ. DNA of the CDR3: TGCGCCAGCAGTCCAGAGTGGAGACCGACAGATACGCAGTATTTT. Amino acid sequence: CASSPEWRPTDTQYF.

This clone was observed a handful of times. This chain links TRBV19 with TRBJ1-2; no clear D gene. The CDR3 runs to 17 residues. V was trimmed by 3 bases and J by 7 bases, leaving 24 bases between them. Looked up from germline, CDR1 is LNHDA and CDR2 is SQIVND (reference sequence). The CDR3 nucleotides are TGTGCCAGTAGTATGGGTACCCTCGGGTCTCTAAATGGTGGCTACACCTTC. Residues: CASSMGTLGSLNGGYTF.

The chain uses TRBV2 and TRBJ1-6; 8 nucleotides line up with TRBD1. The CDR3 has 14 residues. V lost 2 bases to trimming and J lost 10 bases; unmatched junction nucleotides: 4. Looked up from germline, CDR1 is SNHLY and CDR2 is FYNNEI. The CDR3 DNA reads TGTGCCAGCAGTGAAACAGGGGGGAGCTCACCCCTCCACTTT. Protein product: CASSETGGSSPLHF.

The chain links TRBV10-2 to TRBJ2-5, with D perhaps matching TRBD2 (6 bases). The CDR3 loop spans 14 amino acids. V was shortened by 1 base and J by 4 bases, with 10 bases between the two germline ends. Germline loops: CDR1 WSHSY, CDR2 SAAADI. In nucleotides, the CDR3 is TGCGCCAGCAGTGAGTTCGGGGGTCGAGAGACCCAGTACTTC. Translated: CASSEFGGRETQYF.

CDR3 sequence (DNA): TGTGCCAGCAGCTTCGGACGGGAGAACACTGAAGCTTTCTTT. Translated: CASSFGRENTEAFF. The chain joins TRBV13 to TRBJ1-1; D not certain. V lost 3 bases and J lost 1, with 9 bases in between. The CDR3 is 14 amino acids. CDR1 PRHDT and CDR2 FYEKMQ come from the germline V gene (reference sequence).

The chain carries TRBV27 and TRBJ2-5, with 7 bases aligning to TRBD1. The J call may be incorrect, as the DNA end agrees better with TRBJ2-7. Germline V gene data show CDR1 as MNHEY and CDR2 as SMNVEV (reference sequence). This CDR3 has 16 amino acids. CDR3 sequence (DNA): TGTGCCAGCAGTCGTCAGGGACAGCCTGGCTCCTACGAGCAGTACTTC. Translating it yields CASSRQGQPGSYEQYF.

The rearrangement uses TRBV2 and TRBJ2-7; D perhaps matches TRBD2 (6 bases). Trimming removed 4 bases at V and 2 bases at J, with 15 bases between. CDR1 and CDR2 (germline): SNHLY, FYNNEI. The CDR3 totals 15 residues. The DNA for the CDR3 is TGTGCCAGCAGTGTTGCCCGGGAGTCCCCCTACGAGCAGTACTTC. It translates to CASSVARESPYEQYF.